What follows are 3 T cell receptor beta chains derived from one specimen sequenced in a study of blood T cell repertoires in COVID-19 (dated by TCRdb to about 2020). Receptors were amplified or captured by the immunoSEQ multiplex PCR assay. TCRdb carries this immuneACCESS record with in-frame sequences only. Its versions omit some clonotypes, under half of them owing to an unresolved V gene in the studies checked, with the rest unexplained. The sample data list about 180,000 clones, and around 83% of these were observed just once. The top ten hold about 5.8% of the sample. Sequencing used peripheral blood. These receptors came from a woman aged 50 to 60 with COVID-19, enrolled during active disease.

CDR3 DNA: TGTGCCAGCAGTTACTCGGGACTAGGGGGAGAGACCCAGTACTTC. Translated, it gives CASSYSGLGGETQYF. The chain is built from TRBV6-5 and TRBJ2-5; TRBD2 matches 8 bases. The V gene end was trimmed by 0 bases and the J gene end by 4 bases; junction bases not matched to a gene: 4. CDR1 and CDR2 (germline): MNHEY, SVGAGI. The CDR3 is 15 amino acids.

This clone was counted between two and nine times. The chain links TRBV7-9 to TRBJ1-1; 10 nucleotides line up with TRBD1. V was pared by 4 bases and J by 1 base, with 9 bases of the junction left unmatched. Per germline, CDR1 SEHNR and CDR2 FQNEAQ (reference sequence). CDR3 size: 17 residues. This CDR3 is CASSSEEWTGGNTEAFF. CDR3 nucleotide sequence: TGTGCCAGCAGCTCAGAAGAGTGGACAGGGGGGAACACTGAAGCTTTCTTT.

The table lists this clone with a few counts. The chain combines TRBV20-1 with TRBJ2-7; no clear D. There are 11 residues in the CDR3. Germline-derived CDR1 and CDR2 are DFQATT and SNEGSKA (reference sequence). V shed 1 base and J shed 3 bases, with 4 bases lying between them. CDR3 residues: CSARADYEQYF. CDR3 in DNA: TGCAGTGCTAGAGCAGACTACGAGCAGTACTTC.